The sequence of this T cell receptor (beta chain) was determined in a study of blood T cells in healthy people across ages. Points from the study as a whole: Strongly correlated with naive T cell percentage was TCR beta diversity. Both naive CD4+ cell counts and diversity were greater in long-lived donors than in aged donors.

This CDR3 is 15 amino acids long. The V end lost 2 bases, the J end lost 7 bases, and 20 bases lay between the germline ends. The germline gives CDR1 SQVTM, CDR2 ANQGSEA. Turning to this clonotype: Antigen unknown.

Through a sample-barcoded 5' primer and a J-beta primer mix, a second PCR was run for roughly 7 to 12 cycles. TCRdb processed the 5' RACE reads anew with MiXCR; each CDR3 protein has one entry. The sample includes approximately 290,000 distinct CDR3 sequences, 27% of them seen just once. The sequence derives from a woman in her 70s in good health. Source material: blood. The chain recombines TRBV29-1 with TRBJ1-2, with unresolved D. CDR3: CSVELVWRESVGYTF. The CDR3 DNA follows: TGCAGCGTTGAATTGGTCTGGAGGGAATCAGTTGGCTACACCTTC.